The 26 T cell receptor beta chains presented below share a single source sample, sequenced in a study of blood T cell repertoires in COVID-19. Only in-frame clones appear in the TCRdb table, and some are missing; sequencing was by immunoSEQ multiplex PCR. The sample consists of fewer than 300,000 clones, around 83% of them appearing once. Sequencing was done on a sample of PBMCs or T cells enriched from blood (not recorded which). The receptors here all came from a man between 35 and 55 years old who had been exposed to COVID-19.

This clone came up a few times. The chain is built from TRBV11-3 and TRBJ1-1; D not certain. The germline CDR1 and CDR2 sequences are SGHNT and YENEEA. Between the trimmed V and J ends, which lost 3 bases and 7 bases, there was a span of 12 bases. The CDR3 extends over 13 amino acids. The CDR3 loop reads CASSFGDRGEAFF. DNA of the CDR3: TGTGCCAGCAGCTTTGGGGATCGGGGTGAAGCTTTCTTT.

The rearrangement joins TRBV5-8 to TRBJ2-3; TRBD2 might be the D (6 bases). This CDR3 region has 15 residues. Trimming cost V 4 bases and J 3 bases, with 15 bases left between them. Looked up from germline, CDR1 is SGHTS and CDR2 is YDEGEE. The CDR3 is CASSRGGDRTDTQYF. The DNA of the CDR3 is TGTGCCAGCAGCCGGGGCGGGGATAGGACAGATACGCAGTATTTT.

The chain links TRBV6-6 to TRBJ2-3; D call uncertain. V was cut by 4 bases and J by 2 bases, with 7 bases left in between. Germline V gene lookup returns CDR1 MNHNY and CDR2 SVGAGI (reference sequence). The CDR3 is made up of 13 amino acids. In nucleotides, the CDR3 is TGTGCCAGCAGTTCCGCACACACAGATACGCAGTATTTT. Protein sequence: CASSSAHTDTQYF.

The genes are TRBV6-5 and TRBJ2-7, with 8 bases aligning to TRBD2. Germline-derived CDR1 and CDR2 are MNHEY and SVGAGI. V shed 6 bases and J 5 bases; nucleotides not matched to a gene: 6. The CDR3 covers 13 residues. Here the CDR3 DNA reads TGTGCCAGCAGGGCCAGCGGGAGCCACGAGCAGTACTTC. It codes for CASRASGSHEQYF.

The chain combines TRBV15 with TRBJ1-1; D is possibly TRBD1 (6 bases). The CDR3 totals 17 residues. Germline V gene lookup returns CDR1 LNHNV and CDR2 YYDKDF (reference sequence). The germline V and J ends were trimmed by 0 bases and 0 bases, with 14 bases remaining between them. The CDR3 DNA follows: TGTGCCACCAGCAGAGAACCCCCGGGGGGCATGAACACTGAAGCTTTCTTT. Translating it yields CATSREPPGGMNTEAFF.

The CDR3 here is CASSLTTSGSLGEQFF. The CDR3 DNA reads TGCGCCAGCAGCTTGACGACTAGCGGGAGTTTAGGTGAGCAGTTCTTC. V usage is TRBV5-1 and J usage is TRBJ2-1; 12 positions agree with TRBD2. This CDR3 has 16 amino acids. Germline V lookup: CDR1 SGHRS, CDR2 YFSETQ. The ends lost 1 base at V and 9 bases at J; junction bases unmatched: 8.

The rearrangement links TRBV2 to TRBJ1-4; D gene ambiguous. CDR3 length: 12 amino acids. V was clipped by 8 bases and J by 0 bases, with 4 bases between them. Germline values: CDR1 SNHLY, CDR2 FYNNEI. The CDR3: CASSPTNEKLFF. The CDR3, as DNA: TGTGCCAGCTCTCCAACTAATGAAAAACTGTTTTTT.

V usage is TRBV24-1 and J usage is TRBJ1-2; TRBD1 is a possible D gene (5 bases). CDR1 KGHDR and CDR2 SFDVKD come from the germline V gene. V was shortened by 5 bases and J by 0 bases, with 15 bases between the two germline ends. This CDR3 has 16 residues. The CDR3 region has the DNA TGTGCCACCAGTGGCGTTGGGGAGGGGTCTAACTATGGCTACACCTTC. Translation gives CATSGVGEGSNYGYTF.

The CDR3 DNA reads as TGTGCCAGCACTCGGATTCCTAGGATGAGGGCCAACGTCCTGACTTTC. Protein: CASTRIPRMRANVLTF. J is TRBJ2-6 and V is TRBV27, with no clear D. Trimming removed 7 bases from V and 5 bases from J, with 18 bases in between. Germline loops: CDR1 MNHEY, CDR2 SMNVEV (reference sequence). CDR3 length: 16 residues.

The chain employs TRBV5-1 and TRBJ1-2, with D possibly being TRBD1 (6 bases). Germline V gives CDR1 SGHRS, CDR2 YFSETQ. The CDR3 is made up of 15 amino acids. V lost 4 bases to trimming and J lost 0 bases, with 13 bases between them. The CDR3 DNA reads TGCGCCAGCAGCGCCGGACAGACTACTAACTATGGCTACACCTTC. Translated: CASSAGQTTNYGYTF.

The J gene is TRBJ2-1, the V gene TRBV7-3; TRBD2 matches at 9 bases. This CDR3 is 17 amino acids long. Germline V lookup: CDR1 SGHTA, CDR2 FQGTGA. Unmatched junction bases numbered 6, after V lost 0 bases and J lost 3 bases. The CDR3 coding sequence is TGTGCCAGCAGCTTAACGGGGGGTAGCGGGAGCTACAATGAGCAGTTCTTC. It yields the protein CASSLTGGSGSYNEQFF.

The chain couples TRBV12-3 or TRBV12-4 to TRBJ1-4; D gene unclear. The CDR3 extends over 12 amino acids. Trimming took 4 bases from V and 7 from J, leaving 7 bases between them. CDR3 in amino acids: CASSSVFEKLFF. The CDR3 region has the DNA TGTGCCAGCAGTTCCGTTTTTGAAAAACTGTTTTTT.

The rearrangement uses TRBV28 and TRBJ2-1; TRBD1 matches 7 bases. Trimming cost V 2 bases and J 2 bases; bases outside gene matches: 15. This CDR3 contains 19 residues. Looked up from germline, CDR1 is MDHEN and CDR2 is SYDVKM. The CDR3 DNA reads TGTGCCAGCAGTTTAGGGTCGGGTGGGACAGTGGGCGCCTACAATGAGCAGTTCTTC. Amino acids: CASSLGSGGTVGAYNEQFF.

The chain recombines TRBV27 with TRBJ1-6, with 7 bases lining up with TRBD1. Trimming removed 3 bases from V and 8 bases from J; junction bases left unmatched: 4. The CDR3 consists of 14 residues. CDR1 and CDR2 (germline): MNHEY, SMNVEV (reference sequence). In DNA, the CDR3 is TGTGCCAGCAGTTTCCGCCAGGGGGATTCACCCCTCCACTTT. It codes for CASSFRQGDSPLHF.

V is TRBV10-3 and J is TRBJ2-5, with 8 bases aligning to TRBD2. This CDR3 contains 15 residues. Germline CDR1 ENHRY, CDR2 SYGVKD. The V segment lost 3 bases and the J segment 4 bases; nucleotides outside the gene matches: 7. Here the CDR3 reads CAISERAGVRETQYF. In nucleotides, the CDR3 is TGTGCCATCAGTGAACGAGCGGGAGTGCGAGAGACCCAGTACTTC.

This chain joins TRBV7-9 and TRBJ1-2, with 8 bases that match TRBD1. Trimming took 5 bases from V and 2 from J; bases not matched to a gene: 4. CDR3 length equals 14 residues. The V gene's germline CDR1 is SEHNR and CDR2 FQNEAQ (reference sequence). The CDR3, as DNA: TGTGCCAGCAGCCCCAGGGGGCGAAACTATGGCTACACCTTC. Translating gives CASSPRGRNYGYTF.

V is TRBV3-1 (or the pseudogene TRBV3-2) and J is TRBJ1-1, with D unclear. CDR1 and CDR2 (germline): LGHDT, YNNKEL (reference sequence). V lost 3 bases, J lost 6 bases, and 5 bases lay in between. The CDR3 totals 11 residues. CDR3 in DNA: TGTGCCAGCAGCCATTCGGCTGAAGCTTTCTTT. Its translation: CASSHSAEAFF.

The gene calls are TRBV3-1 (or the pseudogene TRBV3-2) and TRBJ2-7, with D possibly TRBD2 on 6 matching bases. The CDR3 contains 14 residues. Trimming stripped 2 bases from V and 6 bases from J, with 14 bases between. Germline V gene data show CDR1 as LGHDT and CDR2 as YNNKEL (reference sequence). The CDR3 spells CASSQLAISGEQYF. The CDR3 DNA reads as TGTGCCAGCAGCCAACTAGCGATCTCCGGCGAGCAGTACTTC.

The chain has TRBV6-5 and TRBJ2-5; unclear D gene. V lost 5 bases and J lost 5, with 6 bases in between. Germline V gives CDR1 MNHEY, CDR2 SVGAGI. The length of the CDR3 is 11 residues. The CDR3 bases are TGTGCCAGCAGTAACACGGAGACCCAGTACTTC. Its translation: CASSNTETQYF.

V gene TRBV6-5 combines with J gene TRBJ1-3; D is ambiguous. CDR1 is MNHEY and CDR2 is SVGAGI in the germline V gene. This CDR3 contains 14 residues. V shed 6 bases and J shed 0 bases, with 9 bases lying between them. In DNA form, the CDR3 reads TGTGCCAGCAGCTCGTCGGGCTCTGGAAACACCATATATTTT. Translated, it gives CASSSSGSGNTIYF.

The V and J genes are TRBV29-1 and TRBJ1-2; D not certain. The CDR3 has 12 amino acids. Germline CDR1 is SQVTM and CDR2 is ANQGSEA. Trimming removed 7 bases at V and 0 bases at J, with 9 bases between. CDR3 DNA sequence: TGCAGCGCCGGCAGCGCTAACTATGGCTACACCTTC. This sequence encodes CSAGSANYGYTF.

The table lists this clone with many counts. This chain joins TRBV18 and TRBJ2-7, with a weak D call TRBD2 (6 bases). CDR1 KGHSH and CDR2 LQKENI come from the germline V gene. The CDR3 is 15 residues long. The V end lost 3 bases, the J end lost 7 bases, and 19 bases lay between the germline ends. The CDR3 region has the DNA TGTGCCAGCTCACCCTTAGCATACGGGAGTGGTGAGCAGTACTTC. Its translation: CASSPLAYGSGEQYF.

This chain links TRBV9 with TRBJ2-5; 9 positions agree with TRBD2. Germline values: CDR1 SGDLS, CDR2 YYNGEE. J was trimmed by 4 bases and V by 3 bases; bases with no gene match: 7. The CDR3 runs to 15 residues. The DNA of the CDR3 is TGTGCCAGCAGCGAGGGACTAGCCCACTCAGAGACCCAGTACTTC. Amino acid sequence: CASSEGLAHSETQYF.

On this clone: The identical CDR3 is also encoded by other nucleotide sequences in the sample. The chain uses TRBV19 and TRBJ1-1; tentative D call: TRBD1 (6 bases). From germline, CDR1 is LNHDA and CDR2 SQIVND (reference sequence). Trimming stripped 1 base from V and 4 bases from J, with 7 bases between. The CDR3 length is 13 residues. CDR3 protein: CASSIGGGTEAFF. CDR3 nucleotides: TGTGCCAGTAGTATAGGAGGGGGCACTGAAGCTTTCTTT.

Many counts were recorded for this clone. This CDR3 reads CASSLDRVLDTQYF. CDR3 sequence (DNA): TGTGCCAGCTCGCTGGACAGAGTTCTGGATACGCAGTATTTT. The chain recombines TRBV6-5 with TRBJ2-3; TRBD1 is a possible D gene (6 bases). Trimming pared 8 bases from V and 6 bases from J, leaving 18 bases between. Germline-derived CDR1 and CDR2 are MNHEY and SVGAGI. The CDR3 sequence is 14 residues long.

The V call is TRBV11-2, the J call TRBJ1-1; 7 positions match TRBD1. CDR3 length: 15 residues. Trimming took 1 base from V and 10 from J; bases not matched to a gene: 12. Germline-derived CDR1 and CDR2 are SGHAT and FQNNGV. The CDR3 coding sequence is TGTGCCAGCAGCTTAGGCCGGACAGGTCCCGGCGGAGCTTTCTTT. As protein: CASSLGRTGPGGAFF.